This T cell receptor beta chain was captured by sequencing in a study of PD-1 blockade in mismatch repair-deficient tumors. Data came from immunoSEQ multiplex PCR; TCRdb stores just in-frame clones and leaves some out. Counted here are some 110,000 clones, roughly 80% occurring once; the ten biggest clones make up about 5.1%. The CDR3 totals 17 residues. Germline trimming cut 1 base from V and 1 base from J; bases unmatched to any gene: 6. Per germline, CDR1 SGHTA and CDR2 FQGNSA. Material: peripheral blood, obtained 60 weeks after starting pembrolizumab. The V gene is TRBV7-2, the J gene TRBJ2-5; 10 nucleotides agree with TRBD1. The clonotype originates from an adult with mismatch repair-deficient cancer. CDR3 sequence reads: CASSLGRQGARQETQYF. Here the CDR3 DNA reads TGTGCCAGCAGCTTAGGCCGACAGGGGGCCCGCCAAGAGACCCAGTACTTC.